Listed here is a single T cell receptor beta chain. The target of this receptor is not known. Base qualities are not provided; no much larger clone lies one nucleotide away. This record comes from a study of OX40 agonist ivuxolimab in advanced cancers. About the study as a whole: Ivuxolimab was a fully human IgG2 agonistic monoclonal antibody targeting the costimulatory receptor OX40 (CD134). Of the approximately 50 dose-escalation patients, hepatocellular carcinoma was present in 19, melanoma in some 15, renal cell carcinoma in 9 and head and neck cancer in 9. Prior anti-PD-1, anti-PD-L1 or anti-CTLA-4 therapy was permitted, and checkpoint inhibitors had been received by less than 45% of dose-escalation patients. The monotherapy dose-escalation portion (N ≈ 50 patients) of the phase I ivuxolimab trial is reported in the paper. The point of sequencing TCRbeta in the periphery was to test whether ivuxolimab changed TCR sequence diversity and drove clonal T-cell expansion. Intravenous ivuxolimab was administered to patients every 2 weeks at six dose levels: 0.01, 0.1, 0.3, 1.5, 3 and 10 mg/kg. Partial responses were achieved by three dose-escalation patients, of whom one had hepatocellular carcinoma and two had cutaneous melanoma. In the dose-escalation cohort, roughly 80% of patients were male, and the mean age was approximately 60 years, with a range of roughly 23 to 85. Overall results and qualifications from the work: Low levels of normalized T-cell clonal expansion were also seen in some patients who did not respond. At doses of 0.1 to 3.0 mg/kg, clonal expansion of both CD4+ and CD8+ T cells in blood was seen between baseline and week 6. The antigen specificity of the peripheral T cells that underwent clonal expansion was not determined. After ivuxolimab, more expanded clones were found on average in CD8+ T cells than in CD4+ T cells. In partial responders in the 0.1-3.0 mg/kg groups, normalized peripheral clonal expansion was found to be among the lowest, especially among CD8+ T cells.

The trial excluded patients who had a history of autoimmune disease or who were on systemic immunosuppression. Peripheral blood for TCR sequencing was collected from all dose cohorts at baseline, on cycle 4 day 1, and on cycle 7 day 1. Samples were obtained from an open-label, multicenter, first-in-human phase I dose-escalation trial of ivuxolimab. Adults with locally advanced or metastatic melanoma, renal cell carcinoma, hepatocellular carcinoma or head and neck squamous cell carcinoma were enrolled in the trial. Before TCR sequencing, CD4+ and CD8+ T cells were separately sorted from peripheral blood. To sequence the TCRbeta CDR3 region, genomic DNA was isolated from the sorted cells. The immunoSEQ Assay was used to sequence the TCRbeta CDR3 regions. The table comes from immuneACCESS by way of TCRdb, which keeps in-frame sequences with V and J called. Part of the clones is missing from these tables; in studies checked, under half for an unresolved V gene and the rest for unknown reasons. Present in this sample are under 80,000 clones, 85% to 90% of which were seen just once. The top ten constitute approximately 0.8% of the sample.

Inclusive of the bounding cysteine and phenylalanine, the CDR3 is 15 residues long. Only the CDR3 DNA is retained, 45 bases long and in frame from the first base. V and J are trimmed by 5 bases and 0 bases, and the gene matches miss 3 bases of the junction. Sequences ENHRY (CDR1) and SYGVKD (CDR2) are obtained from the germline V gene. The source was CD4+ or CD8+ T cells sorted from blood, collected in a trial of the OX40 agonist ivuxolimab. The rearrangement joined TRBV10-3 to TRBJ2-7; TRBD2 lines up with 11 middle nucleotides. The sequence was obtained from an adult with an advanced solid tumor such as melanoma, head and neck, liver or kidney cancer. The DNA sequence is given as TGTGCCATCAGTCGGACTAGCGGGTCCTCCTACGAGCAGTACTTC. This is translated as CAISRTSGSSYEQYF.